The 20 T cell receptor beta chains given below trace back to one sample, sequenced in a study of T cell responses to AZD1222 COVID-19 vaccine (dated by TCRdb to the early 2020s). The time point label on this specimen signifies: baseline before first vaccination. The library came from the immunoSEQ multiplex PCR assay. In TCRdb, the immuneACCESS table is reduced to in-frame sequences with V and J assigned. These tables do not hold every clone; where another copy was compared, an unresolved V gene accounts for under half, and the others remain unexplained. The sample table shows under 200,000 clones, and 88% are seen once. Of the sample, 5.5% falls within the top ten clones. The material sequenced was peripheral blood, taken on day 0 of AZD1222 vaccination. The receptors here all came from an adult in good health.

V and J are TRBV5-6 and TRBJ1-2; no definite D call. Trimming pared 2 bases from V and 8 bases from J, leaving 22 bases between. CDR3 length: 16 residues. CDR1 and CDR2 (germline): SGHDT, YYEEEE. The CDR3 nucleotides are TGTGCCAGCAGCTTAAAGGGAGGCAACATGAGACGCGGCTACACCTTC. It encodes CASSLKGGNMRRGYTF.

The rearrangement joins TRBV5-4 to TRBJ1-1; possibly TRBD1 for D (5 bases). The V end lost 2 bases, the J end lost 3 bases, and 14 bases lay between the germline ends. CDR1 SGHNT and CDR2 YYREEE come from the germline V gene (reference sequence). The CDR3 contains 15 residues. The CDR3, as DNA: TGTGCCAGCAGCTTTACAGGCTTTGCGGACACTGAAGCTTTCTTT. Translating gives CASSFTGFADTEAFF.

The CDR3 is CSAADLGAGNTEAFF. CDR3 nucleotide sequence: TGCAGCGCCGCAGATTTAGGGGCTGGGAACACTGAAGCTTTCTTT. The V and J genes are TRBV29-1 and TRBJ1-1; possible D gene TRBD1, 5 bases. V lost 7 bases to trimming and J lost 1 base, with 19 bases between them. CDR3 size: 15 residues. Germline V gene data show CDR1 as SQVTM and CDR2 as ANQGSEA. The variable domain in full, completed from reference TRBV29-1 and TRBJ1-1, reads SAVISQKPSRDICQRGTSLTIQCQVDSQVTMMFWYRQQPGQSLTLIATANQGSEATYESGFVIDKFPISRPNLTFSTLTVSNMSPEDSSIYLCSAADLGAGNTEAFFGQGTRLTVV.

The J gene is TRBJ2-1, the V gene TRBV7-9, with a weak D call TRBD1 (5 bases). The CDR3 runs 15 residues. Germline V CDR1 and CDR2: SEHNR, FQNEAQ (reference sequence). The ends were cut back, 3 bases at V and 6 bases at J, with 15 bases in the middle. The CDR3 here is CASSFLQGPSNEQFF. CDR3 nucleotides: TGTGCCAGCAGCTTTTTGCAGGGCCCGAGCAATGAGCAGTTCTTC.

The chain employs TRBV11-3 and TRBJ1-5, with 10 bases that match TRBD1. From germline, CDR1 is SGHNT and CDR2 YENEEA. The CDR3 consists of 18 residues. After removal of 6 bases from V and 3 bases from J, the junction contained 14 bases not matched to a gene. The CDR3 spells CASRPHSPGTGDNQPQHF. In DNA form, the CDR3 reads TGTGCCAGCAGACCTCACAGTCCCGGGACAGGGGACAATCAGCCCCAGCATTTT.

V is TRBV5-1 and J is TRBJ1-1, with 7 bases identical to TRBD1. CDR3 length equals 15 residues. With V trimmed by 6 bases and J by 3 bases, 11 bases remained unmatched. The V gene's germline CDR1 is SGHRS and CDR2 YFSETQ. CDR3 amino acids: CASTEGARTDTEAFF. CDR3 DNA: TGCGCCAGCACCGAGGGGGCGCGTACGGACACTGAAGCTTTCTTT. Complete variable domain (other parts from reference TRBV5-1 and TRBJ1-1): KAGVTQTPRYLIKTRGQQVTLSCSPISGHRSVSWYQQTPGQGLQFLFEYFSETQRNKGNFPGRFSGRQFSNSRSEMNVSTLELGDSALYLCASTEGARTDTEAFFGQGTRLTVV.

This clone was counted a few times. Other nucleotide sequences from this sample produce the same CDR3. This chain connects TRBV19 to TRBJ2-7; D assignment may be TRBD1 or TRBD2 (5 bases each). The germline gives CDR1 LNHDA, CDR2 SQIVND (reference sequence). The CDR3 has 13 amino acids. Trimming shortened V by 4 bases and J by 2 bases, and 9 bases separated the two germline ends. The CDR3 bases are TGTGCCAGTAGTAGGGACGAGACCTACGAGCAGTACTTC. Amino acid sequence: CASSRDETYEQYF.

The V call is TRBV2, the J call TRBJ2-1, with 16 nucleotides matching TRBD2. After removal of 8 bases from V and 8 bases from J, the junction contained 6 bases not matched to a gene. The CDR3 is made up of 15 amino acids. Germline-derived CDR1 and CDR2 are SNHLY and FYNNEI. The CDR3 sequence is CASGLGLAGGDEQFF. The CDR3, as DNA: TGTGCCAGCGGGTTGGGACTAGCGGGGGGGGATGAGCAGTTCTTC.

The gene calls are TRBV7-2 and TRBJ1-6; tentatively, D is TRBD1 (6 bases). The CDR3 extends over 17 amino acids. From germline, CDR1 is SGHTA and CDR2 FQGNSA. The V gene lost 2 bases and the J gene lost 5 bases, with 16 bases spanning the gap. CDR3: CASSLLSGAPNNSPLHF. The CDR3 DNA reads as TGTGCCAGCAGCTTACTTTCAGGGGCGCCCAATAATTCACCCCTCCACTTT.

The CDR3: CASSRTLDSTNYGYTF. The CDR3 nucleotides read TGTGCCAGTAGTCGAACTTTAGACAGCACTAACTATGGCTACACCTTC. The chain couples TRBV19 to TRBJ1-2, with a possible D match to TRBD1 (5 bases). The CDR3 has 16 residues. V was trimmed by 5 bases and J by 0 bases, leaving 16 bases between them. CDR1 LNHDA and CDR2 SQIVND come from the germline V gene (reference sequence).

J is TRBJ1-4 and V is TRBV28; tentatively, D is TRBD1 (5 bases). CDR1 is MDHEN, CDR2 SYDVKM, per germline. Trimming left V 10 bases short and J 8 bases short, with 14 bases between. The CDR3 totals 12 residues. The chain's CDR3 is CATGLAEEKLFF. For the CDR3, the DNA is TGTGCCACAGGGTTGGCAGAAGAAAAACTGTTTTTT.

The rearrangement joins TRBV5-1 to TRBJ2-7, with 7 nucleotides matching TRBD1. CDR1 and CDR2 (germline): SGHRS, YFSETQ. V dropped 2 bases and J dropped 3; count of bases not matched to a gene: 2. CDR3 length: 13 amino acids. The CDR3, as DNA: TGCGCCAGCAGCTTAAGACAGGGCTACGAGCAGTACTTC. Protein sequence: CASSLRQGYEQYF.

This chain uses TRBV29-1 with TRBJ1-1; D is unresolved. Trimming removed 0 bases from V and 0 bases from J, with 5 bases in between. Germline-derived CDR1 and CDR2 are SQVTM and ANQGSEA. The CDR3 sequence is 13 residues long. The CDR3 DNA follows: TGCAGCGTTGAAGACACAGTGAACACTGAAGCTTTCTTT. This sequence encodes CSVEDTVNTEAFF.

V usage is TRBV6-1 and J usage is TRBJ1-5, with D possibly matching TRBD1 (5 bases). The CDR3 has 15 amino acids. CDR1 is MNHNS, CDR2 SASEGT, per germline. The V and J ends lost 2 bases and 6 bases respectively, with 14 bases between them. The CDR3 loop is CASSERGRDGQPQHF. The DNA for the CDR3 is TGTGCCAGCAGTGAAAGGGGCAGGGACGGTCAGCCCCAGCATTTT.

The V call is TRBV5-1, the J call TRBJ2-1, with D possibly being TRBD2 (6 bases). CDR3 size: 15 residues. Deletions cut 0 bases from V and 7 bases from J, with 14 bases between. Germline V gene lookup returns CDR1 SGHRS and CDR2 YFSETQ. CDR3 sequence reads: CASSLAGEDRNEQFF. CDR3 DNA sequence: TGCGCCAGCAGCTTGGCGGGAGAGGATAGGAATGAGCAGTTCTTC. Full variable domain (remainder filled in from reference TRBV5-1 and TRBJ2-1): KAGVTQTPRYLIKTRGQQVTLSCSPISGHRSVSWYQQTPGQGLQFLFEYFSETQRNKGNFPGRFSGRQFSNSRSEMNVSTLELGDSALYLCASSLAGEDRNEQFFGPGTRLTVL.

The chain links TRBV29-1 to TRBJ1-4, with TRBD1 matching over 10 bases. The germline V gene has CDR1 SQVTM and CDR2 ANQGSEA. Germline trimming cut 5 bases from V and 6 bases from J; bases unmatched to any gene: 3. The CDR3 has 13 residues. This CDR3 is CSVTGTGDEKLFF. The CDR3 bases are TGCAGCGTTACCGGGACAGGGGATGAAAAACTGTTTTTT.

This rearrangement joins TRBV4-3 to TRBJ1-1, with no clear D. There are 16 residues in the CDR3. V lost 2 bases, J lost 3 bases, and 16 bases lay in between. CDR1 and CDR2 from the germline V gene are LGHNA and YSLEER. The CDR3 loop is CASSQSDGRPDTEAFF. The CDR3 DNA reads TGCGCCAGCAGCCAATCGGACGGTCGCCCTGACACTGAAGCTTTCTTT.

CDR3 bases: TGTGCCAGCAGTTCGACCGGGACAGGGATTCGTGGCTACACCTTC. This sequence encodes CASSSTGTGIRGYTF. The V call is TRBV28, the J call TRBJ1-2; 9 bases are shared with TRBD1. From germline, CDR1 is MDHEN and CDR2 SYDVKM. This CDR3 has 15 residues. J was trimmed by 7 bases and V by 4 bases; bases with no gene match: 10.

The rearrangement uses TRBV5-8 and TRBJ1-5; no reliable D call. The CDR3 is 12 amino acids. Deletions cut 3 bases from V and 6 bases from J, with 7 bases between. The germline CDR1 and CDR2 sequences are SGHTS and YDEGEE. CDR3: CASSSRSQPQHF. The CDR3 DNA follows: TGTGCCAGCAGCTCACGAAGTCAGCCCCAGCATTTT.

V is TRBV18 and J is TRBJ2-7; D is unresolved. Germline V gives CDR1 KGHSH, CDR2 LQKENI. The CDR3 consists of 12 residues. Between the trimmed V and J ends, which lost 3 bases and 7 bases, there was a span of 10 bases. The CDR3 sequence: CASSPGLEEQYF. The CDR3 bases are TGTGCCAGCTCACCGGGGTTGGAGGAGCAGTACTTC.